This T cell receptor (beta chain) emerged from a study of identical twins. TCRdb fed the 5' RACE reads into MiXCR, producing one record per CDR3 protein. The sample carries 250,000 or so distinct CDR3 sequences, approximately 8% recorded once. This clonotype occurred many times. Trimming cost V 7 bases and J 1 base, with 6 bases left between them. This CDR3 region has 12 residues. Germline V CDR1 and CDR2: LNHNV, YYDKDF (reference sequence). The data also belong to a second study, concerning yellow fever vaccine responses in identical twins. This second study notes: Vaccine T cell responses of twins reportedly seemed partly convergent and partly personalized.

The receptor was isolated from a woman aged 18-29 years in good health. Sequenced sample: CD8+ T cells sorted from blood. The V gene is TRBV15, the J gene TRBJ2-3; TRBD2 might be the D (6 bases). CDR3 loop: CATTSGTDTQYF. The DNA of the CDR3 is TGTGCCACCACTAGCGGCACAGATACGCAGTATTTT.